This entry lists 28 T cell receptor beta chains sequenced from one sample in a study of cytomegalovirus exposure and HLA in healthy donors. PCR was performed using 60 Vbeta and 13 Jbeta primers. Generated by immunoSEQ multiplex PCR, the TCRdb table keeps only in-frame clones and is missing some. The sample yields 95,000 to 100,000 clones, 76% seen once. Sequencing was carried out using PBMCs. Every receptor here comes from a man in his forties in good health and CMV-seronegative.

The chain is built from TRBV19 and TRBJ2-1; a possible D gene is TRBD2 (6 bases). V was clipped by 6 bases and J by 8 bases, with 14 bases between them. CDR1 and CDR2 from the germline V gene are LNHDA and SQIVND (reference sequence). This CDR3 is 13 amino acids long. The CDR3 spells CASSSMEGHEQFF. The CDR3 DNA is TGTGCCAGTAGCTCCATGGAGGGGCATGAGCAGTTCTTC.

V usage is TRBV6-5 and J usage is TRBJ2-5; 7 nucleotides agree with TRBD2. This CDR3 contains 16 residues. Germline V gene data show CDR1 as MNHEY and CDR2 as SVGAGI. V dropped 0 bases and J dropped 5; count of bases not matched to a gene: 9. CDR3 loop: CASSYSMGGGRETQYF. In DNA form, the CDR3 reads TGTGCCAGCAGTTACTCGATGGGGGGAGGGCGTGAGACCCAGTACTTC.

This clone has only a few counts. The chain uses TRBV10-2 and TRBJ1-1, with 7 nucleotides matching TRBD1. The CDR3 runs to 19 residues. In germline, CDR1 is WSHSY, CDR2 SAAADI. J gave up 1 base and V 2 bases, and 16 bases lay outside the gene matches. The CDR3 region has the DNA TGCGCCAGCAGTGAGACTAGGGACAGCCTACCGATCGGGAACACTGAAGCTTTCTTT. Translating gives CASSETRDSLPIGNTEAFF.

In this sample, this clone turned up once. The rearrangement uses TRBV30 and TRBJ2-7; 10 nucleotides line up with TRBD2. CDR1 is GTSNPN, CDR2 SVGIG, per germline (reference sequence). The CDR3 has 14 amino acids. V was pared by 4 bases and J by 0 bases, with 3 bases of the junction left unmatched. The CDR3 reads CAWTGLAASYEQYF. The CDR3 DNA sequence: TGTGCCTGGACCGGACTAGCGGCCTCCTACGAGCAGTACTTC.

The chain joins TRBV9 to TRBJ2-7, with D possibly matching TRBD1 (6 bases). The CDR3 extends over 13 amino acids. Germline V lookup: CDR1 SGDLS, CDR2 YYNGEE. V was cut by 5 bases and J by 6 bases, with 15 bases left in between. CDR3 in amino acids: CASSIGSRGEQYF. CDR3 nucleotide sequence: TGTGCCAGCAGTATAGGGTCCAGGGGCGAGCAGTACTTC.

The genes are TRBV7-2 and TRBJ1-2; D is unresolved. The CDR3 spans 13 residues. V lost 0 bases and J 6 bases, leaving 8 bases between the germline ends. Germline V gene lookup returns CDR1 SGHTA and CDR2 FQGNSA. CDR3 sequence: CASSLATKDGYTF. The CDR3, as DNA: TGTGCCAGCAGCTTAGCGACAAAAGATGGCTACACCTTC.

This clone has just one count. V is TRBV28 and J is TRBJ1-6, with D perhaps TRBD1 (5 bases). The V and J ends lost 6 bases and 9 bases respectively, with 15 bases between them. The CDR3 has 14 amino acids. Germline V gene data show CDR1 as MDHEN and CDR2 as SYDVKM. The chain's CDR3 is CASRRQIPGSPLHF. CDR3 DNA sequence: TGTGCCAGCAGGAGACAGATCCCTGGTTCACCCCTCCACTTT.

This chain connects TRBV28 to TRBJ2-2, with D perhaps TRBD1 (5 bases). This CDR3 contains 16 residues. Germline assignment: CDR1 MDHEN and CDR2 SYDVKM. V was cut by 2 bases and J by 2 bases, with 12 bases left in between. CDR3 in amino acids: CASSLPPDRNTGELFF. The CDR3 DNA follows: TGTGCCAGCAGTTTACCACCTGACAGAAACACCGGGGAGCTGTTTTTT.

CDR3 sequence: CASSRVKGVNYEQYF. The DNA of the CDR3 is TGTGCCAGCAGCCGCGTTAAGGGGGTCAACTACGAGCAGTACTTC. The chain couples TRBV5-6 to TRBJ2-7; D possibly corresponds to TRBD1 (6 bases). V was clipped by 4 bases and J by 3 bases, with 17 bases between them. The length of the CDR3 is 15 residues. CDR1 is SGHDT, CDR2 YYEEEE, per germline. The entire variable domain, with the rest obtained from reference TRBV5-6 and TRBJ2-7, is as follows: DAGVTQSPTHLIKTRGQQVTLRCSPKSGHDTVSWYQQALGQGPQFIFQYYEEEERQRGNFPDRFSGHQFPNYSSELNVNALLLGDSALYLCASSRVKGVNYEQYFGPGTRLTVT.

J is TRBJ2-1 and V is TRBV19; a possible D gene is TRBD2 (5 bases). Germline CDR1 LNHDA, CDR2 SQIVND (reference sequence). V was trimmed by 8 bases and J by 2 bases, leaving 13 bases between them. This CDR3 is built from 14 residues. The CDR3 coding sequence is TGTGCCAGTTCGCGGGCTAGTACCTACAATGAGCAGTTCTTC. Protein: CASSRASTYNEQFF.

The genes are TRBV5-1 and TRBJ1-5, with 8 positions matching TRBD1. Per germline, CDR1 SGHRS and CDR2 YFSETQ. J gave up 2 bases and V 1 base, and 2 bases lay outside the gene matches. The CDR3 runs 15 residues. The chain's CDR3 is CASSLSGQGNQPQHF. CDR3 DNA: TGCGCCAGCAGCTTGTCGGGACAGGGCAATCAGCCCCAGCATTTT.

This clone was observed a few times. This sequence joins TRBV9 and TRBJ1-6, with 8 nucleotides matching TRBD1. In germline, CDR1 is SGDLS, CDR2 YYNGEE. The ends lost 0 bases at V and 8 bases at J; junction bases unmatched: 1. The CDR3 is made up of 14 amino acids. The CDR3 here is CASSVEDRDSPLHF. CDR3 nucleotide sequence: TGTGCCAGCAGCGTAGAGGACAGGGATTCACCCCTCCACTTT.

V and J are TRBV5-1 and TRBJ2-2, with TRBD1 identical over 7 bases. Germline CDR1 reads SGHRS; CDR2 reads YFSETQ. Trimming removed 4 bases from V and 6 bases from J; junction bases left unmatched: 3. The CDR3 runs to 13 residues. The CDR3 nucleotides are TGCGCCAGCAGCGTTACAGGGGCCGGGGAGCTGTTTTTT. The encoded protein is CASSVTGAGELFF.

The V gene is TRBV6-1, the J gene TRBJ1-2; D is uncertain. The CDR3 runs to 13 residues. Trimming left V 2 bases short and J 6 bases short, with 10 bases between. Germline-derived CDR1 and CDR2 are MNHNS and SASEGT. CDR3 DNA: TGTGCCAGCAGTGAACAGGCCGGGGATGGCTACACCTTC. It is translated as CASSEQAGDGYTF.

The chain uses TRBV6-6 and TRBJ2-7, with 9 positions matching TRBD1. The CDR3 totals 16 residues. Losses at the gene ends were 6 bases for V and 5 bases for J; bases not matched to a gene: 14. Germline values: CDR1 MNHNY, CDR2 SVGAGI (reference sequence). In nucleotides, the CDR3 is TGTGCCAGCAGGCCCACGGGGGGACAGGGAAGACACGAGCAGTACTTC. Encoded protein: CASRPTGGQGRHEQYF.

The genes are TRBV10-1 and TRBJ2-5; D is perhaps TRBD2 (6 bases). This CDR3 is 15 amino acids long. Germline V gene lookup returns CDR1 WNHNN and CDR2 SYGVQD (reference sequence). Trimming stripped 0 bases from V and 8 bases from J, with 16 bases between. The CDR3 DNA sequence: TGCGCCAGCAGTGAGTCGCTCCCTCCGCGGGGAACCCAGTACTTC. Protein sequence: CASSESLPPRGTQYF.

The chain is built from TRBV9 and TRBJ2-5; 8 bases fit TRBD2. Gene TRBJ2-7 matches the end of the DNA better, so the J call may be wrong. The CDR3 consists of 15 residues. From germline, CDR1 is SGDLS and CDR2 YYNGEE. In DNA, the CDR3 is TGTGCCAGCAGCGTTGGCCCGGGAGGGACCTACGAGCAGTACTTC. It encodes CASSVGPGGTYEQYF.

The genes are TRBV5-5 and TRBJ2-2; 7 bases line up with TRBD1. Per the germline V gene, CDR1 is SGHKS and CDR2 is YYEKEE (reference sequence). The J segment lost 2 bases and the V segment lost 0 bases, leaving 7 bases of the junction unmatched. CDR3 length: 17 amino acids. The CDR3 nucleotides read TGTGCCAGCAGCTTGGGGTTAGGGACAGTAAACACCGGGGAGCTGTTTTTT. It is translated as CASSLGLGTVNTGELFF.

The V and J genes are TRBV4-1 and TRBJ2-3; TRBD1 matches 8 bases. CDR1 is MGHRA and CDR2 is YSYEKL in the germline V gene. The CDR3 is 15 residues long. Losses at the gene ends were 6 bases for V and 6 bases for J; bases not matched to a gene: 11. The CDR3, as DNA: TGCGCCAGCAGTCGCGGACAGGGCCTCTTGGATACGCAGTATTTT. This codes for CASSRGQGLLDTQYF.

In this sample, this clone turned up a few times. The chain carries TRBV5-6 and TRBJ1-1; possible D gene TRBD1, 6 bases. V was trimmed by 0 bases and J by 2 bases, leaving 20 bases between them. The CDR3 is 18 amino acids. CDR1 and CDR2 (germline): SGHDT, YYEEEE. The CDR3 DNA sequence: TGTGCCAGCAGCTTGGTTGTCAGGGGTCAGGGGTTAAACACTGAAGCTTTCTTT. It translates to CASSLVVRGQGLNTEAFF.

The V gene is TRBV29-1, the J gene TRBJ2-1; D perhaps matches TRBD2 (5 bases). The CDR3 consists of 12 residues. V was shortened by 3 bases and J by 9 bases, with 12 bases between the two germline ends. CDR1 is SQVTM and CDR2 is ANQGSEA in the germline V gene. The CDR3 region has the DNA TGCAGCGTTGAGGAGGTCGTCACTGAGCAGTTCTTC. Encoded protein: CSVEEVVTEQFF.

This chain links TRBV28 with TRBJ1-3, with D unresolved. CDR1 and CDR2 (germline): MDHEN, SYDVKM. The V and J ends lost 3 bases and 0 bases respectively, with 12 bases between them. The CDR3 extends over 16 amino acids. CDR3 loop: CASSFPGGPSGNTIYF. The CDR3 bases are TGTGCCAGCAGTTTCCCCGGCGGTCCCTCTGGAAACACCATATATTTT.

The chain is built from TRBV5-1 and TRBJ1-4; D is undetermined. Trimming left V 0 bases short and J 1 base short, with 7 bases between. Germline V gives CDR1 SGHRS, CDR2 YFSETQ. This CDR3 contains 15 residues. CDR3 in amino acids: CASSLDGLTNEKLFF. CDR3 nucleotide sequence: TGCGCCAGCAGCTTGGACGGACTAACTAATGAAAAACTGTTTTTT.

V usage is TRBV5-6 and J usage is TRBJ2-2; 10 bases are shared with TRBD1. The CDR3 covers 19 residues. Per the germline V gene, CDR1 is SGHDT and CDR2 is YYEEEE. Germline trimming cut 3 bases from V and 5 bases from J; bases unmatched to any gene: 16. The DNA for the CDR3 is TGTGCCAGCAGCTGGATGGACAGGGGGGGACGCCATGGGACCGGGGAGCTGTTTTTT. This codes for CASSWMDRGGRHGTGELFF.

The chain recombines TRBV15 with TRBJ2-1, with 7 nucleotides matching TRBD2. The CDR3 spans 15 residues. With V trimmed by 1 base and J by 4 bases, 4 bases remained unmatched. Germline-derived CDR1 and CDR2 are LNHNV and YYDKDF (reference sequence). For the CDR3, the DNA is TGTGCCACCAGCAGAGGGGGAGGGCCGTACAATGAGCAGTTCTTC. It is translated as CATSRGGGPYNEQFF.

This clone showed up just once. The J gene is TRBJ1-3, the V gene TRBV9; D call uncertain. The germline V and J ends were trimmed by 1 base and 0 bases, with 8 bases remaining between them. There are 15 residues in the CDR3. The germline gives CDR1 SGDLS, CDR2 YYNGEE. The CDR3 loop reads CASSVSGFSGNTIYF. The CDR3 DNA is TGTGCCAGCAGCGTATCGGGTTTCTCTGGAAACACCATATATTTT.

This CDR3 is CAAGRGVEDTQYF. CDR3 sequence (DNA): TGTGCCGCCGGGCGGGGAGTGGAAGATACGCAGTATTTT. V is TRBV10-3 and J is TRBJ2-3, with D possibly TRBD2 on 6 matching bases. The CDR3 is made up of 13 amino acids. The V gene's germline CDR1 is ENHRY and CDR2 SYGVKD. V was pared by 11 bases and J by 5 bases, with 17 bases between.

CDR3 coding DNA: TGTGCCAGTAGTATAGTAGTCACTAGCTCCTACGAGCAGTACTTC. Residues: CASSIVVTSSYEQYF. This chain uses TRBV19 with TRBJ2-7; D perhaps matches TRBD2 (5 bases). CDR1 and CDR2 (germline): LNHDA, SQIVND (reference sequence). The CDR3 consists of 15 residues. The ends were cut back, 1 base at V and 0 bases at J, with 10 bases in the middle.